The T cell receptor beta chain described here comes from a study of molecular identifiers for immune sequencing clone quantification. TCRdb re-derived calls from the PCR reads in MiXCR, one entry per CDR3 protein. The sample contains approximately 630,000 distinct CDR3 sequences, roughly 25% of which appear only once. The CDR3 consists of 13 residues. V dropped 3 bases and J dropped 0 bases, with 5 bases sitting between them. In germline, CDR1 is LGHNA, CDR2 YSLEER. This clonotype was picked up many times. The chain couples TRBV4-3 to TRBJ1-1; no clear D gene. The TCR originated in a human donor in good health. Some libraries in this study had Jurkat cell RNA spiked in. Sequencing was performed on naive CD8+ T cells from blood, with Jurkat cell RNA spiked in. Subset here: FACS-sorted CD8+CD4-CCR7+CD45RA+ naive T cells. CDR3 residues: CASSHRLNTEAFF. CDR3 DNA sequence: TGCGCCAGCAGCCACCGGTTGAACACTGAAGCTTTCTTT.